This T cell receptor beta chain was captured in a study of response to subunit inactivated influenza vaccine. V lost 5 bases and J 4 bases, leaving 11 bases between the germline ends. Germline CDR1 reads SQVTM; CDR2 reads ANQGSEA. CDR3 size: 12 residues. A single record per CDR3 protein comes from TCRdb applying MiXCR to the RT-PCR reads. The sample holds about 540,000 distinct CDR3 sequences, 20% to 25% seen once. The sample was also reused in another study, on T cells expressing NK-cell markers. Turning to that study: Production of TCR beta cDNA relied on 5'RACE template switching with UMIs. Sorted T-cell subsets CD3+CD56+NKG2C+, CD3+CD56+NKG2C- and CD3+CD56-NKG2C+ were TCR beta-sequenced. In several experiments, sorting was restricted to alpha-beta TCR T cells by an anti-gamma-delta TCR antibody. In a few donors, these clonotypes also led the CD3+CD56-NKG2C+ fraction.

The chain couples TRBV29-1 to TRBJ2-5, with D perhaps matching TRBD1 (5 bases). The source material was CD4+ T cells sorted from PBMCs, sampled 11 to 12 days after vaccination. This TCR derives from a man aged 50 to 60 who received an inactivated influenza vaccine. The CDR3 nucleotides read TGCAGCGTTCGACAGCCGGTAGAGACCCAGTACTTC. This translates into CSVRQPVETQYF.